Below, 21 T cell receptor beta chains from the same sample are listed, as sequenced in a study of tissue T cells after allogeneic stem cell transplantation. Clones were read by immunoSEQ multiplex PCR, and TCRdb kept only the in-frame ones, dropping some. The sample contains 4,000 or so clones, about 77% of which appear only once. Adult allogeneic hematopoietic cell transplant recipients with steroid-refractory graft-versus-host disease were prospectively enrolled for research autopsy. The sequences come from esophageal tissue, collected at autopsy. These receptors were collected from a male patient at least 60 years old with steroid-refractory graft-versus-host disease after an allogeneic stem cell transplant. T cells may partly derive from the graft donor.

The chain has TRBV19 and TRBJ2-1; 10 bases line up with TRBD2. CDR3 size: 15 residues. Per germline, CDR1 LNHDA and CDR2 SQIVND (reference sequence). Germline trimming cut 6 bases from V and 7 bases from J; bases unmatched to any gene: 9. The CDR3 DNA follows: TGTGCCAGTAGGATCACAGCGGGGGGGAGAAATGAGCAGTTCTTC. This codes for CASRITAGGRNEQFF.

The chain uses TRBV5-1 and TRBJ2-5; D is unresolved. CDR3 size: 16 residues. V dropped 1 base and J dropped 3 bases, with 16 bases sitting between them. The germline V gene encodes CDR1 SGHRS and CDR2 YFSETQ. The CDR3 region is CASSLFGRRVEETQYF. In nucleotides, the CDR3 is TGCGCCAGCAGCTTGTTCGGGCGTCGGGTCGAAGAGACCCAGTACTTC.

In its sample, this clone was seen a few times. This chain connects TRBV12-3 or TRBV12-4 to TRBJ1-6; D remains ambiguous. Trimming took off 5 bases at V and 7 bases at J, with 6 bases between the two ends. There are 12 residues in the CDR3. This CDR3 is CASSERNSPLHF. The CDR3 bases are TGTGCCAGCAGTGAACGGAATTCACCCCTCCACTTT.

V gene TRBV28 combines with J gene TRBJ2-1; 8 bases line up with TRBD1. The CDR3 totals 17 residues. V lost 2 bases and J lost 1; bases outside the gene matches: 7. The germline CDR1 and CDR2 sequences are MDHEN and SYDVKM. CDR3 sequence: CASSLRQGARSYNEQFF. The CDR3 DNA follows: TGTGCCAGCAGTTTAAGGCAGGGGGCGAGATCCTACAATGAGCAGTTCTTC.

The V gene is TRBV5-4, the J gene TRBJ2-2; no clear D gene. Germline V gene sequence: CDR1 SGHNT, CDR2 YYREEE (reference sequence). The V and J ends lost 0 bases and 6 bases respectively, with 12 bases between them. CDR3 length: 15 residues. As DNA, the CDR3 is TGTGCCAGCAGCTTGGATTTTGCAGGCGCCGGGGAGCTGTTTTTT. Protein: CASSLDFAGAGELFF. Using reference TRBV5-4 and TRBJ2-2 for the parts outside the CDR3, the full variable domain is ETGVTQSPTHLIKTRGQQVTLRCSSQSGHNTVSWYQQALGQGPQFIFQYYREEENGRGNFPPRFSGLQFPNYSSELNVNALELDDSALYLCASSLDFAGAGELFFGEGSRLTVL.

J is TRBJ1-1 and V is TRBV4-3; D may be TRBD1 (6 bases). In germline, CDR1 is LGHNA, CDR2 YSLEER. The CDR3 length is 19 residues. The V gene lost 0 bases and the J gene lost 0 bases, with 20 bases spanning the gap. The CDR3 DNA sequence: TGCGCCAGCAGCCAAGATTTTGGGGGCATCACTATCTTGAACACTGAAGCTTTCTTT. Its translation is CASSQDFGGITILNTEAFF.

Here the CDR3 reads CASSPTGSQAFF. DNA of the CDR3: TGTGCCAGCTCACCAACGGGGAGTCAAGCTTTCTTT. This chain connects TRBV18 to TRBJ1-1; D gene unclear. This CDR3 is 12 amino acids long. Between the trimmed V and J ends, which lost 2 bases and 9 bases, there was a span of 10 bases. Germline lookup yields CDR1 KGHSH and CDR2 LQKENI. Based on the CDR3 plus reference TRBV18 and TRBJ1-1, the full variable domain is NAGVMQNPRHLVRRRGQEARLRCSPMKGHSHVYWYRQLPEEGLKFMVYLQKENIIDESGMPKERFSAEFPKEGPSILRIQQVVRGDSAAYFCASSPTGSQAFFGQGTRLTVV.

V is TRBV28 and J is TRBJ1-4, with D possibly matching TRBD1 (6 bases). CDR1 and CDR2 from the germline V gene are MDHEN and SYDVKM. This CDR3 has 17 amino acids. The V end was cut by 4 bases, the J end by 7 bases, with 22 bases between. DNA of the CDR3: TGTGCCAGCAGTTCCGACCTGCGGGGGGCGGGGGGTGAAAAACTGTTTTTT. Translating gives CASSSDLRGAGGEKLFF.

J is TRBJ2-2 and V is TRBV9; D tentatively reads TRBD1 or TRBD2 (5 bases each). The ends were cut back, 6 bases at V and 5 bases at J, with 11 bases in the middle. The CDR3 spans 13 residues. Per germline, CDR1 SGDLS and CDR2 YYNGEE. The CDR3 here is CASNRDGTGELFF. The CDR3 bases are TGTGCCAGCAATCGGGACGGGACCGGGGAGCTGTTTTTT.

CDR3 in amino acids: CASSPGTFSDTQYF. In DNA, the CDR3 is TGTGCCAGCAGTCCCGGGACTTTTTCAGATACGCAGTATTTT. The chain combines TRBV6-6 with TRBJ2-3; perhaps TRBD2 as D (6 bases). Germline V lookup: CDR1 MNHNY, CDR2 SVGAGI (reference sequence). V gave up 5 bases and J gave up 4 bases, with 13 bases separating them. This CDR3 is built from 14 residues.

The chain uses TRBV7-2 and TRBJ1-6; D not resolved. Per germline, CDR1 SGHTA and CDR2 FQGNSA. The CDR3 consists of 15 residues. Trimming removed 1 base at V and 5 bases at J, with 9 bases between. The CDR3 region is CASSLGRHDNSPLHF. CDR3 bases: TGTGCCAGCAGCTTAGGGCGGCATGATAATTCACCCCTCCACTTT.

The CDR3 sequence: CASLQGNTEAFF. CDR3 in DNA: TGTGCCAGTTTACAGGGAAACACTGAAGCTTTCTTT. The chain uses TRBV19 and TRBJ1-1, with D tentatively TRBD1 (6 bases). The length of the CDR3 is 12 residues. The V and J ends lost 8 bases and 2 bases respectively, with 9 bases between them. Germline V gene data show CDR1 as LNHDA and CDR2 as SQIVND (reference sequence).

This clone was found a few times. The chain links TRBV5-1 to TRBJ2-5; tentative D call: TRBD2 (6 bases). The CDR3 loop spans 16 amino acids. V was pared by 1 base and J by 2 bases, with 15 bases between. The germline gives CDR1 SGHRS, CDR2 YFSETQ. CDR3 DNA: TGCGCCAGCAGCTTGTGGGGAGACGGGGGACAAGAGACCCAGTACTTC. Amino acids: CASSLWGDGGQETQYF.

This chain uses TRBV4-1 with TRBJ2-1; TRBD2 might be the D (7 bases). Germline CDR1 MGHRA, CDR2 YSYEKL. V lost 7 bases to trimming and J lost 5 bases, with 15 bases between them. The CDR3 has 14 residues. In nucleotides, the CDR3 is TGCGCCAGCACCTTCCGCGGGGGCCACAATGAGCAGTTCTTC. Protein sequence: CASTFRGGHNEQFF.

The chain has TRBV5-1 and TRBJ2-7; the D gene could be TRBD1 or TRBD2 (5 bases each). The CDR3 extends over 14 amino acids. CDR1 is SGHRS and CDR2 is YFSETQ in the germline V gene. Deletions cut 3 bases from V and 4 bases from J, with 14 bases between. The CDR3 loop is CASSSRDGLYEQYF. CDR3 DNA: TGCGCCAGCAGCTCGAGGGACGGGTTGTACGAGCAGTACTTC.

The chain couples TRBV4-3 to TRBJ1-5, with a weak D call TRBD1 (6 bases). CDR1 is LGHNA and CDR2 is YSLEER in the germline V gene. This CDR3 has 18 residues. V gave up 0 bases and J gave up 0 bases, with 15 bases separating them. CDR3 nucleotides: TGCGCCAGCAGCCAAGACCCACAGGGTTCCGGTAGCAATCAGCCCCAGCATTTT. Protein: CASSQDPQGSGSNQPQHF.

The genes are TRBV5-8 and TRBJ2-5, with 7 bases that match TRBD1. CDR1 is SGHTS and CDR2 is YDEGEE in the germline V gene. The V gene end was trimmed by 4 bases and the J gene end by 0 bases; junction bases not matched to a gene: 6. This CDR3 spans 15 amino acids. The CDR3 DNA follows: TGTGCCAGCAGCACCGGACAGGCGTACCAAGAGACCCAGTACTTC. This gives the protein CASSTGQAYQETQYF.

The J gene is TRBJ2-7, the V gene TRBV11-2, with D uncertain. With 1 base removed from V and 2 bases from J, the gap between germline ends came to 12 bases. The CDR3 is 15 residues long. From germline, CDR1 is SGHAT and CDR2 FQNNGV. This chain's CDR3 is CASSLVYTPTYEQYF. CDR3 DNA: TGTGCCAGCAGCTTAGTCTACACCCCGACCTACGAGCAGTACTTC.

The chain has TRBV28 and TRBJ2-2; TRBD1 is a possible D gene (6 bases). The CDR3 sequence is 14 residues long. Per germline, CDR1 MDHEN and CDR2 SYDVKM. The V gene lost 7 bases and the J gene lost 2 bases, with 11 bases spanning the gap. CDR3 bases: TGTGCCAGCAAGGGGGACACAAACACCGGGGAGCTGTTTTTT. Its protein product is CASKGDTNTGELFF.

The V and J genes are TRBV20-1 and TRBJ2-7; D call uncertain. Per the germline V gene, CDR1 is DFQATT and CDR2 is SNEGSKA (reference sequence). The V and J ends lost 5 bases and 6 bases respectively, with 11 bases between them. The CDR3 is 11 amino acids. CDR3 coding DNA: TGCAGTGCTCGATGGACCAGCGAGCAGTACTTC. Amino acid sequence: CSARWTSEQYF.

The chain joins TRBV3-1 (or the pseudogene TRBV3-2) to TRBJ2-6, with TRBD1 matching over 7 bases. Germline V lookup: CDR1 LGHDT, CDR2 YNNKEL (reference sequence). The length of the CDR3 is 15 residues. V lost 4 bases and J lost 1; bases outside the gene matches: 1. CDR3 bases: TGTGCCAGCAGCCGCAGGGGGTCTGGGGCCAACGTCCTGACTTTC. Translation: CASSRRGSGANVLTF.